This entry describes one TCR beta chain. The antigen is not known. Other DNA sequences in this specimen translate into the identical CDR3. The authors extracted RNA and reverse transcribed it into cDNA as the sequencing template. The repertoire was sequenced with immunoSEQ multiplex PCR; TCRdb's copy has only in-frame clones and lacks some. Among 150,000 or so clones listed, more than 75% were seen once. The record originates from a study of CD8+ T cells in alopecia areata. Study at large: Tofacitinib was given for 6 to 18 months, then stopped for 6 months.

Whole-study results and caveats: TCRs were shared less clearly across patients than in mice, possibly for HLA-related reasons.

The CDR3 has 13 amino acids. CDR1 is SGDLS and CDR2 is YYNGEE in the germline V gene. V lost 0 bases, J lost 3 bases, and 5 bases lay in between. Peripheral blood and lesional scalp punch biopsies came from alopecia areata patients. This clonotype was obtained from a human donor with alopecia areata. The chain uses TRBV9 and TRBJ2-3; no reliable D call. The input for sequencing was CD8+ T cells sorted from blood, taken at week 0. This CDR3 is CASSVDGTDTQYF. CDR3 bases: TGTGCCAGCAGCGTAGATGGAACAGATACGCAGTATTTT.